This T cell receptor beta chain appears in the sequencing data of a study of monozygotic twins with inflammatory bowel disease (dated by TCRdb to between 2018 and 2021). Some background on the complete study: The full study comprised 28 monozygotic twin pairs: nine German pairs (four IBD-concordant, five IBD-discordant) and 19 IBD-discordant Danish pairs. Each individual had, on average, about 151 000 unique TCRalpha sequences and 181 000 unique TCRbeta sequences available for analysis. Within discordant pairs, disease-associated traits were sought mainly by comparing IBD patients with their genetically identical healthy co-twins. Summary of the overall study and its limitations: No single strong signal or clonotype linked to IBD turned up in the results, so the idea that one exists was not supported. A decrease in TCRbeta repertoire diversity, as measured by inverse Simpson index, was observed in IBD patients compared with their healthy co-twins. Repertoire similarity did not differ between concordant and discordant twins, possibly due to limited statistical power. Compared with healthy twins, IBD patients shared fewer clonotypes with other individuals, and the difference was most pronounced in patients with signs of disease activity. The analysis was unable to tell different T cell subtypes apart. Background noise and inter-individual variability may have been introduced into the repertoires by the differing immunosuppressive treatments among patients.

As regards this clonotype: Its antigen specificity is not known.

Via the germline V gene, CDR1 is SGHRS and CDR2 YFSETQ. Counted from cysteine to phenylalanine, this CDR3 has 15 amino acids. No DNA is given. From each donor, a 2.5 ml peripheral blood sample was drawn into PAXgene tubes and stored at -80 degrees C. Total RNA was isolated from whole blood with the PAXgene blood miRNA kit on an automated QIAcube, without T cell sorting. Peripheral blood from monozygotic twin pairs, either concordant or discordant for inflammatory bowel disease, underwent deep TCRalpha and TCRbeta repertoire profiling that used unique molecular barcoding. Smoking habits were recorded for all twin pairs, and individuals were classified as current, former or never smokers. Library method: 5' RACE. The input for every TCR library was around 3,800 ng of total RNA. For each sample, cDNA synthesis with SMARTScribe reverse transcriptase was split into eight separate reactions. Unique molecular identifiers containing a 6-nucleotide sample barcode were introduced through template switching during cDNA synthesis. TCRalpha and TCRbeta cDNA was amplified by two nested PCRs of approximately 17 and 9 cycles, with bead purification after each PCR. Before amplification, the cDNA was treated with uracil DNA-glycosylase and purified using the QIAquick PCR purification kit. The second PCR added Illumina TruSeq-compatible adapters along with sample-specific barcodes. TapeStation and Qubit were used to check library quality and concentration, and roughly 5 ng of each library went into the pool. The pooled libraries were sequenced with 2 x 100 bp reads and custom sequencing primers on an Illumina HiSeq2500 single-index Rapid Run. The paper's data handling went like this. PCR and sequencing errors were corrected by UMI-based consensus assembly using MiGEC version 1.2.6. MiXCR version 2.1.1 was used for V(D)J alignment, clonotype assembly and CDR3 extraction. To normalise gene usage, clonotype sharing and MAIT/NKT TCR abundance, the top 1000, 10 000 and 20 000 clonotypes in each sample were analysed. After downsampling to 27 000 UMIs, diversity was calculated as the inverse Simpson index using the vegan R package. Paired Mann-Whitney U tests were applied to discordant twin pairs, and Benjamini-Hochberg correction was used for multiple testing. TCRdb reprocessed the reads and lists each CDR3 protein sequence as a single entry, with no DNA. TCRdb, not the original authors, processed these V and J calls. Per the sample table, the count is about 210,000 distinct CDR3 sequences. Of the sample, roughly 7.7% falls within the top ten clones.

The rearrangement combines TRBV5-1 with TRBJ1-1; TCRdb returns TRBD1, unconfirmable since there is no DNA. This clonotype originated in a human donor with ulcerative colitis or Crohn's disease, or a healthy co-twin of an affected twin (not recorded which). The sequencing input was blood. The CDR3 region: CASSLAGTPNTEAFF.